This TCR beta chain was profiled in a study of shared clonotypes between healthy human individuals. Some clones are missing from TCRdb's copy, which holds only in-frame ones; the method was immunoSEQ multiplex PCR. The sample lists some 2.4 million clones; 93% were seen once. Trimming pared 3 bases from V and 0 bases from J, leaving 11 bases between. The V gene's germline CDR1 is KGHSH and CDR2 LQKENI. The CDR3 is made up of 15 amino acids. The TCR sequence derives from a man aged 18 to 29 in good health. Some clones in this sample may be carry-over from other donors' samples. Sample: naive CD4+ T cells from PBMCs. As for subset: CD45RA+ positively selected. This sequence joins TRBV18 and TRBJ1-1; D is ambiguous. CDR3: CASSPYRQVNTEAFF. CDR3 sequence (DNA): TGTGCCAGCTCACCCTACCGGCAGGTGAACACTGAAGCTTTCTTT.